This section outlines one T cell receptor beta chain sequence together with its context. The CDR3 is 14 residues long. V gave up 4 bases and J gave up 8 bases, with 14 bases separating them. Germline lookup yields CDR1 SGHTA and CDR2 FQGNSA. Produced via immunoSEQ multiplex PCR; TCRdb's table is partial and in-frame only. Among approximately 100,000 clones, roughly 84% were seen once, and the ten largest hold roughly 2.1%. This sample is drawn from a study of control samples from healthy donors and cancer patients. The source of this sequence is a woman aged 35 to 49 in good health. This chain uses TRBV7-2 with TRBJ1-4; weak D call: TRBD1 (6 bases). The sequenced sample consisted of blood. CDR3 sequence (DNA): TGTGCCAGCAGCTCAACAGGGTTGGGGGAAAAACTGTTTTTT. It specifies CASSSTGLGEKLFF.